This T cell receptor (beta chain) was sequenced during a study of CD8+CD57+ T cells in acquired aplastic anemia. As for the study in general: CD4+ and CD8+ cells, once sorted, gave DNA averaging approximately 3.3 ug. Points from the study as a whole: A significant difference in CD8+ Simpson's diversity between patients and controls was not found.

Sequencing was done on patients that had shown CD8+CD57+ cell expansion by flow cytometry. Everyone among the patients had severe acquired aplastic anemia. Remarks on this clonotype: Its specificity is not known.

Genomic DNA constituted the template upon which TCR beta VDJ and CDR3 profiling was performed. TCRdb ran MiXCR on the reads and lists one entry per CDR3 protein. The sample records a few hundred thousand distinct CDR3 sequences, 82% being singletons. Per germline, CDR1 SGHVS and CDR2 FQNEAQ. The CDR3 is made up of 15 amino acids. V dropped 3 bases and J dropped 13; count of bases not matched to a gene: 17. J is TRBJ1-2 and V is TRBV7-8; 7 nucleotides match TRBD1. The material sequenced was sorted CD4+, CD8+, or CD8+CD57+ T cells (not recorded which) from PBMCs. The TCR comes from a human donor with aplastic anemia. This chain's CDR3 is CASSFPRGGTALSTF. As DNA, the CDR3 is TGTGCCAGCAGCTTTCCACGAGGCGGGACAGCCCTTTCCACCTTC.